This TCR beta chain was observed in a study of shared clonotypes between healthy human individuals. Study-level points and caveats: The small donor group covered limited genetic and exposure diversity.

This CDR3 has 15 residues. Germline V CDR1 and CDR2: SGHTA, FQGNSA. Trimming removed 5 bases from V and 0 bases from J; junction bases left unmatched: 7. The authors divided CD4+ cells into CD45RA+ naive and CD45RA-negative memory subsets. Remarks on this clone: The antigen remains unidentified.

The assay was immunoSEQ multiplex PCR, and TCRdb's table has in-frame clones only and misses some. The sample carries 2 million to 2.5 million clones, 85% to 95% recorded once. Sequencing was carried out using naive CD4+ T cells from PBMCs. This sample's subset: CD45RA+ positively selected. The gene calls are TRBV7-2 and TRBJ2-7; 7 bases map to TRBD2. This TCR was sampled from a man between 18 and 35 years old in good health. Some clones in this sample may be carry-over from other donors' samples. In DNA, the CDR3 is TGTGCCAGCAGCCCTGTGGGAGGGAACTCCTACGAGCAGTACTTC. Residues: CASSPVGGNSYEQYF.